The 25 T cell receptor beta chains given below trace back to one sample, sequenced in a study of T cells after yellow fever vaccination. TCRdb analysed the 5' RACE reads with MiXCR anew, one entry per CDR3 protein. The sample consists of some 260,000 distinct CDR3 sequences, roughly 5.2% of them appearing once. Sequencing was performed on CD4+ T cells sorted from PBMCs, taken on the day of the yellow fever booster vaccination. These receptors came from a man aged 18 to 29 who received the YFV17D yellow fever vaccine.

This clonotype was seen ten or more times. The CDR3 region is CASRQAGAGETQYF. CDR3 coding DNA: TGTGCCAGCCGCCAAGCGGGAGCAGGGGAGACCCAGTACTTC. The chain carries TRBV6-5 and TRBJ2-5; TRBD2 matches at 8 bases. Per germline, CDR1 MNHEY and CDR2 SVGAGI. The V segment lost 8 bases and the J segment 5 bases; nucleotides outside the gene matches: 10. The CDR3 is 14 residues long.

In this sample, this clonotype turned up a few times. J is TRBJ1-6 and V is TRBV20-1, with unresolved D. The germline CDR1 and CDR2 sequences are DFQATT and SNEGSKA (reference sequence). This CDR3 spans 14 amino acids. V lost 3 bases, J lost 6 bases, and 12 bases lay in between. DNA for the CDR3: TGCAGTGCTAGTAGAGGACCGTTTAATTCACCCCTCCACTTT. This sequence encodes CSASRGPFNSPLHF.

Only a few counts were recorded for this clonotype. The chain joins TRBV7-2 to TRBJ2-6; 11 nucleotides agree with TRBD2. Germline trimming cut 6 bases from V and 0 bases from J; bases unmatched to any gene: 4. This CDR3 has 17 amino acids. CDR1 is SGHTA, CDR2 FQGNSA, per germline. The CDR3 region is CASSPSGGNSGANVLTF. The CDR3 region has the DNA TGTGCCAGCAGTCCTAGCGGGGGGAACTCTGGGGCCAACGTCCTGACTTTC.

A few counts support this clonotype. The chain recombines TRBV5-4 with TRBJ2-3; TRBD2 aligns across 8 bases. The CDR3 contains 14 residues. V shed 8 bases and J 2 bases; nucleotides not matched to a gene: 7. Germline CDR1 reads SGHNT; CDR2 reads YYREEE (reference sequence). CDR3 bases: TGTGCCAGTCACCCCGGGGGGGCCACAGATACGCAGTATTTT. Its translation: CASHPGGATDTQYF.

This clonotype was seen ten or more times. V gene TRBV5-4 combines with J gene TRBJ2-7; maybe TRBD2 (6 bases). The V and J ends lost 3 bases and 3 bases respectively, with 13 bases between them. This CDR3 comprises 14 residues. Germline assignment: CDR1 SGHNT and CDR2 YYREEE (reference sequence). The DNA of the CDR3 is TGTGCCAGCAGCTCGCGGGACGGCATCTACGAGCAGTACTTC. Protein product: CASSSRDGIYEQYF.

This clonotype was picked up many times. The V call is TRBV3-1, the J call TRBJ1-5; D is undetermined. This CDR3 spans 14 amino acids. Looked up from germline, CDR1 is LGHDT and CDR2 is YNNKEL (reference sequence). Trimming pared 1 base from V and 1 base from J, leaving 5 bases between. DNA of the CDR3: TGTGCCAGCAGCCAAGGCGGGAGCAATCAGCCCCAGCATTTT. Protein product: CASSQGGSNQPQHF.

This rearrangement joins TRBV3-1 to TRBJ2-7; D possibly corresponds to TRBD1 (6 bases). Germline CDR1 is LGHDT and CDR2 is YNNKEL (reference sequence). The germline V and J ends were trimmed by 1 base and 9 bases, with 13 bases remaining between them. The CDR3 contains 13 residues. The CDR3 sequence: CASSQGHREGQYF. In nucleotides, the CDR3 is TGTGCCAGCAGCCAAGGTCACAGGGAAGGGCAGTACTTC.

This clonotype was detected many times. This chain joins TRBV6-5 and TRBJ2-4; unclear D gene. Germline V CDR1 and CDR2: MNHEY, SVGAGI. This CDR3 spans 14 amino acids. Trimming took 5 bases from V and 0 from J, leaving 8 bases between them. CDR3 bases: TGTGCCAGCAGTCCCAGTTTAGCCAAAAACATTCAGTACTTC. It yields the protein CASSPSLAKNIQYF.

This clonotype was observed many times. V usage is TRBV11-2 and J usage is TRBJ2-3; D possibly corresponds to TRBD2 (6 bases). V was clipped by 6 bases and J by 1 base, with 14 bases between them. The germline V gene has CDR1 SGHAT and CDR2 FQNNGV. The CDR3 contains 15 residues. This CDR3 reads CASRDGTLRTDTQYF. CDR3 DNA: TGTGCCAGCAGGGACGGGACTCTGCGCACAGATACGCAGTATTTT.

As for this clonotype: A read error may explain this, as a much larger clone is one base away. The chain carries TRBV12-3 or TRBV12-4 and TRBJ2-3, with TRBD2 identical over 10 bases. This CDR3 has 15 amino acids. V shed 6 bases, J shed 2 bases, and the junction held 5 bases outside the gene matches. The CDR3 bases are TGTGCCAGCAGCCCTCTAGCGGGGGCCACAGATACGCAGTATTTT. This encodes CASSPLAGATDTQYF.

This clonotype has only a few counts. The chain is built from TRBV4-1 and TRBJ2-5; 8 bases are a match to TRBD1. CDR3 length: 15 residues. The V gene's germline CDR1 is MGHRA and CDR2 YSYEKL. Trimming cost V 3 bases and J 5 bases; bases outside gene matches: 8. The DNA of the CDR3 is TGCGCCAGCAGCCACCCGGACAGGGTAGGGGAGACCCAGTACTTC. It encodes CASSHPDRVGETQYF.

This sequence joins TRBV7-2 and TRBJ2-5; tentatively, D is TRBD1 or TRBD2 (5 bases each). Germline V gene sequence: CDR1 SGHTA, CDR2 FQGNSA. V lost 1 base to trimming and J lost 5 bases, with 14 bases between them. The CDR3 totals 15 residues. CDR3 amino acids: CASSLGPGTWETQYF. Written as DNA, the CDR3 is TGTGCCAGCAGCTTAGGACCCGGGACCTGGGAGACCCAGTACTTC.

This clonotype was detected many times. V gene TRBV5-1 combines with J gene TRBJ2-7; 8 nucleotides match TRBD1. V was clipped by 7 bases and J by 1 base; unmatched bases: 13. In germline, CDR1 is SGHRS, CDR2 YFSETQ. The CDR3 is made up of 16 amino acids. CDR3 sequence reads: CASGPHRDRYSYEQYV. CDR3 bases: TGCGCCAGCGGGCCCCACCGGGACAGGTATTCCTACGAGCAGTACGTC.

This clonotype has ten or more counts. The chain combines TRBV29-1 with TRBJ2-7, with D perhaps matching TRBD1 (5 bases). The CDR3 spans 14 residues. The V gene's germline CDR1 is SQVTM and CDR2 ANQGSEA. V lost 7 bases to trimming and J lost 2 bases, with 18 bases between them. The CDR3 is CSGLRQLVPYEQYV. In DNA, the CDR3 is TGCAGCGGGCTCCGACAGCTAGTTCCCTACGAGCAGTACGTC.

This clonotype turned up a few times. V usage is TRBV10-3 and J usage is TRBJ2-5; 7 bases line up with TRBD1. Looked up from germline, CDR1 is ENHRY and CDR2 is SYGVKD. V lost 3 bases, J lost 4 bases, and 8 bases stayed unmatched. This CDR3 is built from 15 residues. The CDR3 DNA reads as TGTGCCATCAGTGACTTGGGACAGAAGGGAGAGACCCAGTACTTC. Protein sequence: CAISDLGQKGETQYF.

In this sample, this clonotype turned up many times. CDR3 in DNA: TGTGCCAGCAGCGGGAGGGGCAATGAGCAGTTCTTC. Its protein is CASSGRGNEQFF. The V gene is TRBV7-9, the J gene TRBJ2-1, with 7 bases identical to TRBD2. This CDR3 region has 12 residues. Germline V gives CDR1 SEHNR, CDR2 FQNEAQ (reference sequence). The J segment lost 6 bases and the V segment lost 5 bases, leaving 1 base of the junction unmatched.

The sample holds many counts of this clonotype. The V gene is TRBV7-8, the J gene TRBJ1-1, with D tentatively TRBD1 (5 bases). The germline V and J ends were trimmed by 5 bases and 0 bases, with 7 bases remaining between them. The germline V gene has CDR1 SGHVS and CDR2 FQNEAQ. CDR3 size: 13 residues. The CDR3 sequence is CASSTRVNTEAFF. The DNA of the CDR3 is TGTGCCAGCAGCACCAGGGTGAACACTGAAGCTTTCTTT. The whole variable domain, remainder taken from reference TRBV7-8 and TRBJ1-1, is GAGVSQSPRYKVAKRGQDVALRCDPISGHVSLFWYQQALGQGPEFLTYFQNEAQLDKSGLPSDRFFAERPEGSVSTLKIQRTQQEDSAVYLCASSTRVNTEAFFGQGTRLTVV.

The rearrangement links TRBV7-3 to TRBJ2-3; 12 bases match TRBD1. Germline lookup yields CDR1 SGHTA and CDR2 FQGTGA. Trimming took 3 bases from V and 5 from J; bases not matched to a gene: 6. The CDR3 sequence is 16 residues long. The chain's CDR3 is CASSLKGQGAKDTQYF. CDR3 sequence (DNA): TGTGCCAGCAGCTTGAAGGGACAGGGGGCGAAAGATACGCAGTATTTT.

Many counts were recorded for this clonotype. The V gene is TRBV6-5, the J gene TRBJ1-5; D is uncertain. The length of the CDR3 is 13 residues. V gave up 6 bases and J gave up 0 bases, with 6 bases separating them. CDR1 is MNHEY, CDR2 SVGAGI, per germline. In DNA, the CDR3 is TGTGCCAGCAGCCAGAATAGCAATCAGCCCCAGCATTTT. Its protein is CASSQNSNQPQHF.

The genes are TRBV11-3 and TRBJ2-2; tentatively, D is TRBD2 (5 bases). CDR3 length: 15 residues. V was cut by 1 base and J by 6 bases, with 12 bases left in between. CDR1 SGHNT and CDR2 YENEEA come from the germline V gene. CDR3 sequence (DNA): TGTGCCAGCAGCTTAGGACGGGGTAGTGCCGGGGAGCTGTTTTTT. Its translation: CASSLGRGSAGELFF.

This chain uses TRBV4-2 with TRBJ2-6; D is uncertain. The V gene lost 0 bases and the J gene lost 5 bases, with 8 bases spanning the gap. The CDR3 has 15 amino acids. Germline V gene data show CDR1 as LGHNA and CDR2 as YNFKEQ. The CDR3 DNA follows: TGTGCCAGCAGCCAAGATCTTCACCGGGCCAACGTCCTGACTTTC. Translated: CASSQDLHRANVLTF.

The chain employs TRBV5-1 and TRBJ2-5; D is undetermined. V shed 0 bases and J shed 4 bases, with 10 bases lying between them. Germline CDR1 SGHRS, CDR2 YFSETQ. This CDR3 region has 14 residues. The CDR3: CASSLVGGLETQYF. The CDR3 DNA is TGCGCCAGCAGCTTGGTTGGTGGCTTAGAGACCCAGTACTTC.

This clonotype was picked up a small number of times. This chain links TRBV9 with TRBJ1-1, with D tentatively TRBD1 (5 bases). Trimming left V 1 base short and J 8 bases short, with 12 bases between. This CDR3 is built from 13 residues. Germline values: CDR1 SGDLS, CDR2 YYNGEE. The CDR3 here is CASSVRGAAEAFF. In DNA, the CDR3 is TGTGCCAGCAGCGTACGGGGCGCGGCGGAAGCTTTCTTT.

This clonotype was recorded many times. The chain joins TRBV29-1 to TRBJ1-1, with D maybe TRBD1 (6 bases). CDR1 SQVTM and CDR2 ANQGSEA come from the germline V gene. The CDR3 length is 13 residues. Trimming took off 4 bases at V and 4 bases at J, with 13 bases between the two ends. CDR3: CSVGQAAGTEAFF. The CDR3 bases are TGCAGCGTTGGACAGGCCGCAGGCACTGAAGCTTTCTTT. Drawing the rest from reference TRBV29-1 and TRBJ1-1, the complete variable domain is SAVISQKPSRDICQRGTSLTIQCQVDSQVTMMFWYRQQPGQSLTLIATANQGSEATYESGFVIDKFPISRPNLTFSTLTVSNMSPEDSSIYLCSVGQAAGTEAFFGQGTRLTVV.

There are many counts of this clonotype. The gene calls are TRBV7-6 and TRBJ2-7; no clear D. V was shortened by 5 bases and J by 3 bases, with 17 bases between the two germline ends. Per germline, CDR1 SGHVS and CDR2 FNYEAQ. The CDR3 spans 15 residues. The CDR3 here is CASSPSPGPRYEQYV. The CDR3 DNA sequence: TGTGCCAGCAGCCCCAGTCCCGGGCCACGCTACGAGCAGTACGTC.